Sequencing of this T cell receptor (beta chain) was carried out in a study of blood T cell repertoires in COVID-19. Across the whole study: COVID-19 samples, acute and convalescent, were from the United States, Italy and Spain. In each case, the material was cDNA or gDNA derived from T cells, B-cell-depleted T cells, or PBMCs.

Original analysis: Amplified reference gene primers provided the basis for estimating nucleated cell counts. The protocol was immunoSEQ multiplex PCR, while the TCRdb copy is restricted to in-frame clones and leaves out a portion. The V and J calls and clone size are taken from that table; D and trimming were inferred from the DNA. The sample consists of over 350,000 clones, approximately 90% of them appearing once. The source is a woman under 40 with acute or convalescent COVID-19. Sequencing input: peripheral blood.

CDR3 in amino acids: CASSSGQGATRYNSPLHF. The CDR3 DNA follows: TGTGCCAGCAGCTCGGGACAGGGGGCCACTAGGTATAATTCACCCCTCCACTTT. The V and J genes are TRBV14 and TRBJ1-6; 12 bases match TRBD1. V lost 5 bases and J lost 4; bases outside the gene matches: 9. This CDR3 region has 18 residues. Germline V gene sequence: CDR1 SGHDN, CDR2 FVKESK.